The 2 T cell receptor beta chains listed next were all sequenced from one sample in a study of shared clonotypes between healthy human individuals (dated by TCRdb to between 2020 and 2021). The library was built by means of the immunoSEQ multiplex PCR assay. The immuneACCESS repertoire file appears here via TCRdb, limited to in-frame rearrangements. These files lack a portion of the clones; in checked studies, under half of the deficit traces to unresolved V genes, and the cause of the others is not known. The sample table contains approximately 440,000 clones; only one count was recorded for 77% of them. The ten largest account for more than 10% of the sample. Sequenced sample: PBMCs. These receptors came from a woman between 35 and 50 years old in good health. Some clones in this sample may be carry-over from other donors' samples.

The gene calls are TRBV5-1 and TRBJ2-6; D may match TRBD1 or TRBD2 (5 bases each). V was shortened by 0 bases and J by 2 bases, with 15 bases between the two germline ends. CDR1 is SGHRS and CDR2 is YFSETQ in the germline V gene. The CDR3 runs 18 residues. The CDR3 DNA is TGCGCCAGCAGCTTGGGCCCAGGGAGCTTCCCTGGGGCCAACGTCCTGACTTTC. It yields the protein CASSLGPGSFPGANVLTF.

This chain connects TRBV6-1 to TRBJ2-4; TRBD2 is a possible D gene (6 bases). The germline V and J ends were trimmed by 9 bases and 1 base, with 16 bases remaining between them. The CDR3 extends over 15 amino acids. CDR1 and CDR2 from the germline V gene are MNHNS and SASEGT. Here the CDR3 reads CASETRTSAKNIQYF. In DNA form, the CDR3 reads TGTGCCAGTGAGACTAGAACCAGTGCCAAAAACATTCAGTACTTC.